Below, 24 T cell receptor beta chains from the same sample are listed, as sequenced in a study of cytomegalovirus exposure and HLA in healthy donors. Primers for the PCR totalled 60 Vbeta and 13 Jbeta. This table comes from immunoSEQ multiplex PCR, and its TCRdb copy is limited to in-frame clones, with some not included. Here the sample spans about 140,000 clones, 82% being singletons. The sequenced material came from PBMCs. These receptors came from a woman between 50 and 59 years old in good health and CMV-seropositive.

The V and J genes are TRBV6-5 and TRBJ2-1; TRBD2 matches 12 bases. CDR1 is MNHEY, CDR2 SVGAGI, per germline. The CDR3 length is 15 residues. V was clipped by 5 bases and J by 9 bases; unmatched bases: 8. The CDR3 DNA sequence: TGTGCCAGCAGTATAGGACTAGCGGGGAGGGCTGAGCAGTTCTTC. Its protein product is CASSIGLAGRAEQFF.

In nucleotides, the CDR3 is TGTGCCAGCAGCTTACGAGGGCGGGCAGATACGCAGTATTTT. Encoded protein: CASSLRGRADTQYF. The rearrangement joins TRBV7-9 to TRBJ2-3, with TRBD2 as a possible D gene (5 bases). The V gene lost 2 bases and the J gene lost 4 bases, with 10 bases spanning the gap. The CDR3 loop spans 14 amino acids. Germline loops: CDR1 SEHNR, CDR2 FQNEAQ (reference sequence).

The CDR3, as DNA: TGTGCCAGCTCACCAAGGACAGGGGGGGATCAGCCCCAGCATTTT. Translated: CASSPRTGGDQPQHF. The chain combines TRBV18 with TRBJ1-5; 10 bases line up with TRBD1. The trim removed 2 bases at V and 5 bases at J, leaving 3 bases unmatched. The germline V gene has CDR1 KGHSH and CDR2 LQKENI. The CDR3 has 15 amino acids.

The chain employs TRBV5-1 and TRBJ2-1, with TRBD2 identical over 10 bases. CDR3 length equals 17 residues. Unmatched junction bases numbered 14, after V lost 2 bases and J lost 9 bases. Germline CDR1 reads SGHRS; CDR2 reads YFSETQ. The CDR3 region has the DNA TGCGCCAGCAGCTTATCCCTAGCGGGAGTAGAGTATGGTGAGCAGTTCTTC. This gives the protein CASSLSLAGVEYGEQFF.

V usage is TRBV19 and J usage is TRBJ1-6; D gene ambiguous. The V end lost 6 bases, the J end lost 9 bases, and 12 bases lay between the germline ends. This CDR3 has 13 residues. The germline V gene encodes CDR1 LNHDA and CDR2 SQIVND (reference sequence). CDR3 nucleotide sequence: TGTGCCAGTAGCGCCCGAGGAAGTTCACCCCTCCACTTT. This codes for CASSARGSSPLHF.

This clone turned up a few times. The CDR3 spells CASSESLGQGSEQYF. The CDR3 region has the DNA TGTGCCAGCAGCGAAAGCCTGGGACAGGGTAGCGAGCAGTACTTC. V usage is TRBV9 and J usage is TRBJ2-7; 9 bases are a match to TRBD1. Germline assignment: CDR1 SGDLS and CDR2 YYNGEE. The CDR3 has 15 amino acids. The junction had 10 bases not matched to a gene; V was cut back by 3 bases and J by 6 bases.

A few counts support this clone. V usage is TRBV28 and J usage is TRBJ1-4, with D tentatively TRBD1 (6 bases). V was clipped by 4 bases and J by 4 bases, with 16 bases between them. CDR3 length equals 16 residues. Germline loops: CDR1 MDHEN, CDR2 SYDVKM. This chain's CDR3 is CASSSPGPRGNEKLFF. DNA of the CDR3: TGTGCCAGCAGTTCCCCCGGACCCAGGGGTAATGAAAAACTGTTTTTT. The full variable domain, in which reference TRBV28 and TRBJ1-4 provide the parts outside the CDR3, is DVKVTQSSRYLVKRTGEKVFLECVQDMDHENMFWYRQDPGLGLRLIYFSYDVKMKEKGDIPEGYSVSREKKERFSLILESASTNQTSMYLCASSSPGPRGNEKLFFGSGTQLSVL.

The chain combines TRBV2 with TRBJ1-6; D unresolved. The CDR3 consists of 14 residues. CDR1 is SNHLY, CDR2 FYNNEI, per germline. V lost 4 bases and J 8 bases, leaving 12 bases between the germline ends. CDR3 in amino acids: CASSGEGLDSPLHF. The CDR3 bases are TGTGCCAGCAGTGGTGAGGGATTAGATTCACCCCTCCACTTT.

CDR3 in DNA: TGTGCCAGCAGCTTAGTGGCGGGAGGGCGTGCCGAGCAGTACTTC. Translation: CASSLVAGGRAEQYF. The chain has TRBV7-2 and TRBJ2-7, with 9 bases matching TRBD2. Germline V lookup: CDR1 SGHTA, CDR2 FQGNSA. J gave up 6 bases and V 1 base, and 7 bases lay outside the gene matches. The CDR3 has 15 residues.

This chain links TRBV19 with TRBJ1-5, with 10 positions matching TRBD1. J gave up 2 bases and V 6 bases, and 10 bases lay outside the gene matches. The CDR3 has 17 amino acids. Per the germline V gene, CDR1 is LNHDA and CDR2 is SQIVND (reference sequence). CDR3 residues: CASSWRRTGGGNQPQHF. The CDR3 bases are TGTGCCAGTAGCTGGAGACGGACAGGGGGAGGCAATCAGCCCCAGCATTTT.

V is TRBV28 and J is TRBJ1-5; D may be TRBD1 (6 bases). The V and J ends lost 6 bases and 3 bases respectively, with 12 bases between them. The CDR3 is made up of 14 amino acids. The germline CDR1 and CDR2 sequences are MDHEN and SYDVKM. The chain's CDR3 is CASSRTGYNQPQHF. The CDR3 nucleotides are TGTGCCAGCAGCCGTACAGGGTACAATCAGCCCCAGCATTTT. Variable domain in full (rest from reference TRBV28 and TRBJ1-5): DVKVTQSSRYLVKRTGEKVFLECVQDMDHENMFWYRQDPGLGLRLIYFSYDVKMKEKGDIPEGYSVSREKKERFSLILESASTNQTSMYLCASSRTGYNQPQHFGDGTRLSIL.

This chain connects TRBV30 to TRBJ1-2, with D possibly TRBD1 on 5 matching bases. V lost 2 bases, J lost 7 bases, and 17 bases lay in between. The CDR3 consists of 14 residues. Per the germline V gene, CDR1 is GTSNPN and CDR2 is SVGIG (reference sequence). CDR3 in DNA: TGTGCCTGGAGTTTGGGAGCGGGGCAGCGTGGCTACACCTTC. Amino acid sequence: CAWSLGAGQRGYTF.

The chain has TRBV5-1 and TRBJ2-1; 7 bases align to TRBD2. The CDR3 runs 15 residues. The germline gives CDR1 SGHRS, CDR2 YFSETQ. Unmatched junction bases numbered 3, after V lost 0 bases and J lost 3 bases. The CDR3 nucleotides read TGCGCCAGCAGCTTGGGTACTAGCGTCTACAATGAGCAGTTCTTC. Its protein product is CASSLGTSVYNEQFF.

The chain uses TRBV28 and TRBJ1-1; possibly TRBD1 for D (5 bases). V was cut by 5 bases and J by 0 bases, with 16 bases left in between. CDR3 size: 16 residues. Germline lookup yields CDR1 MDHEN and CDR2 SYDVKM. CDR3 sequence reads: CASSLGTAGMNTEAFF. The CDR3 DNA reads TGTGCCAGCAGTCTCGGGACGGCGGGGATGAACACTGAAGCTTTCTTT.

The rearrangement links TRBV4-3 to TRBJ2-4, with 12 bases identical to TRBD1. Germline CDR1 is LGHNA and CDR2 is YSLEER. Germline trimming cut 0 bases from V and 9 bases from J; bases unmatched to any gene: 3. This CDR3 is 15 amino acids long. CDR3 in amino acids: CASSQEGQGAFIQYF. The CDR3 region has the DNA TGCGCCAGCAGCCAAGAGGGACAGGGGGCTTTCATTCAGTACTTC.

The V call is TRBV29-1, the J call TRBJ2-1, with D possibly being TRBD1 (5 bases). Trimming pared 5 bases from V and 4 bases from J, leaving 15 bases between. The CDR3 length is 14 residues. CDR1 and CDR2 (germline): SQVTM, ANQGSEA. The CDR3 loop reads CSVTRTSHYNEQFF. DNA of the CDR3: TGCAGCGTTACCCGGACATCGCATTACAATGAGCAGTTCTTC.

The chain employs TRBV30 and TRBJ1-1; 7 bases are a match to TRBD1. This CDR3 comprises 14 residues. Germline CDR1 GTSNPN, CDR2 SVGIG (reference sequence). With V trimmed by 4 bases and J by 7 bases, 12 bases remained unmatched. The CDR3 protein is CAWTVTGYRNEAFF. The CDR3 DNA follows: TGTGCCTGGACCGTGACAGGGTACCGGAATGAAGCTTTCTTT.

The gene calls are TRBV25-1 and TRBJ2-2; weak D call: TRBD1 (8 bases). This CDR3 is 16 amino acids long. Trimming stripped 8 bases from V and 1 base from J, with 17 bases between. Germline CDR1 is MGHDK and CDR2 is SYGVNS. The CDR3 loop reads CASSLGGTGNTGELFF. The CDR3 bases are TGTGCCAGCTCACTGGGAGGGACAGGGAACACCGGGGAGCTGTTTTTT.

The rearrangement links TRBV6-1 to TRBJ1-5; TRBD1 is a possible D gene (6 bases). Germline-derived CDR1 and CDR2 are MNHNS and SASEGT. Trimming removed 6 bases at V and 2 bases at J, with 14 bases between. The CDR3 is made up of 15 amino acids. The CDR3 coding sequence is TGTGCCAGCAGCCCGGGTTGGGGGCGCAATCAGCCCCAGCATTTT. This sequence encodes CASSPGWGRNQPQHF.

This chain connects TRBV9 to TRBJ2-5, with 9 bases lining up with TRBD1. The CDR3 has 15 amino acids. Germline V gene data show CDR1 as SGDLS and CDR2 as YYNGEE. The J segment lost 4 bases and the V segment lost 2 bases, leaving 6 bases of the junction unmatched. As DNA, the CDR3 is TGTGCCAGCAGCGTCCGAATGGACAGGGGAGAGACCCAGTACTTC. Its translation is CASSVRMDRGETQYF.

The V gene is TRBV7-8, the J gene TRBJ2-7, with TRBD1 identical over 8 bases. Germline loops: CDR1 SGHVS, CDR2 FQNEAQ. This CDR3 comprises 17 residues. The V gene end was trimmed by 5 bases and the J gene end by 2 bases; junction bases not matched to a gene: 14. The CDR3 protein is CASSRLLDRVTPYEQYF. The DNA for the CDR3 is TGTGCCAGCAGCCGACTACTGGACAGGGTTACCCCCTACGAGCAGTACTTC.

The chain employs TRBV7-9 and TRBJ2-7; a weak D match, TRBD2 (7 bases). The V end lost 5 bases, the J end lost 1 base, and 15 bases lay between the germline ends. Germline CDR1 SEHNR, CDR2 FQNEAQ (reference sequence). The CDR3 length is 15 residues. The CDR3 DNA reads TGTGCCAGCAGCGTAAGCGGGACACGATCCTACGAGCAGTACTTC. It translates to CASSVSGTRSYEQYF.

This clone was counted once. Here the CDR3 reads CASSSGQQETQYF. CDR3 coding DNA: TGTGCCAGCAGCTCGGGACAGCAAGAGACCCAGTACTTC. The chain joins TRBV5-4 to TRBJ2-5; 7 bases are shared with TRBD1. CDR3 size: 13 residues. Losses at the gene ends were 3 bases for V and 2 bases for J; bases not matched to a gene: 1. Germline CDR1 and CDR2: SGHNT and YYREEE (reference sequence).

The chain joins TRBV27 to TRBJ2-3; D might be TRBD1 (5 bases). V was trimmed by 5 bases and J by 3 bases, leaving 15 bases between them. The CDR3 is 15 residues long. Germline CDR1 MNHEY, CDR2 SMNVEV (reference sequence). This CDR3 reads CASSPLVDRTDTQYF. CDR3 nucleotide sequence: TGTGCCAGCAGTCCCCTCGTCGACAGAACAGATACGCAGTATTTT.